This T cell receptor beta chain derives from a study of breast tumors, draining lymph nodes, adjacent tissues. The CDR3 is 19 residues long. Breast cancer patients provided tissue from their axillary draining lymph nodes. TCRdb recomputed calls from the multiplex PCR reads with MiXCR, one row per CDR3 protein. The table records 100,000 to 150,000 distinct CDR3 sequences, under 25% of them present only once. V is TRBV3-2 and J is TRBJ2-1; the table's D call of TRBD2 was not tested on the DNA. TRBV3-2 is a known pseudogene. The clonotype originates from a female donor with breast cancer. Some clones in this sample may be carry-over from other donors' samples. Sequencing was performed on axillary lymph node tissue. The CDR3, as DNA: TGTGCCAGCAGCCAAACCCCGGGACTAGCGGGAGGGTCCTACAATGAGCAGTTCTTC. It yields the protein CASSQTPGLAGGSYNEQFF.